A selection of T cell receptor beta chains follows, all from one sample in a study of type 1 and type 2 diabetes patients. TCRdb re-analysed the multiplex PCR reads in MiXCR, keeping a single row per CDR3 protein. This table holds 280,000 or so distinct CDR3 sequences, around 47% found once. Source material: peripheral blood mononuclear cells (PBMCs). The source is a man between 18 and 35 years old with type 2 diabetes. Each CDR3 is given with its conserved first and last residue. The order of the fields is V gene, clone size, CDR3 protein. Not every row has a clone size; where given, it reads once, few, many or a size class.

>TRBV19|-
CASRTDRVNYQPQHF
>TRBV9|few
CASSVAETPITDTQYF
>TRBV6-5|-
CASSYSVLANEQYF
>TRBV2|many
CASSEYSGGGTEAFF
>TRBV5-1|-
CASSSHETQYF
>TRBV2|-
CASKPVGPSGNTIYF
>TRBV28|few
CASSSYPTNTEAFF
>TRBV6-6|once
CASSGGGTGYTF
>TRBV28|-
CASSPLKYTDTQYF
>TRBV6-6|-
CASSQDRGRGEQYF
>TRBV2|-
CASSEGTAQAYVQYF
>TRBV20-1|-
CSAREPASNYGYTF
>TRBV20-1|-
CSAAGLSSYEQYF
>TRBV27|-
CASSSGRKYEQYF
>TRBV2|many
CASSEATGVGETQYF
>TRBV28|-
CASSFQTGREKLFF
>TRBV19|few
CASSISLVAAPDTQYF
>TRBV2|-
CASSEWGQGQGAYEQYF
>TRBV2|-
CASSLQGAFTDTQYF
>TRBV19|-
CASSIMGNQPQHF
>TRBV28|-
CASSLGRGDYGYTF
>TRBV9|-
CASHITQDSQETQYF
>TRBV30|-
CASEGLAAYNEQFF
>TRBV27|few
CASSWAQSTEAFF
>TRBV10-1|-
CASSESLNKGQYF
>TRBV10-1|-
CASSENSGELFF
>TRBV10-1|few
CASSDPEQKETQYF
>TRBV7-2|-
CASSPPGLAGGLVTQYF
>TRBV10-3|-
CASSIQGAGTSGYTF
>TRBV11-3|-
CASSLGFSGLADYNEQFF
>TRBV18|-
CASSTSGRSEQFF
>TRBV7-2|-
CASSRTDGGRSYEQYF
>TRBV19|once
CASSMANYGYTF
>TRBV28|few
CASSLKFYGYTF
>TRBV29-1|-
CSVESVRIGRASEQFF
>TRBV30|-
CASSTAPATVQETQYF
>TRBV6-5|-
CAVFIRTAHYGYTF
>TRBV30|few
CAWRRDSNYGYTF
>TRBV12-3/TRBV12-4|few
CASSLLLSLYF
>TRBV7-3|-
CASSFRPSSGELFF
>TRBV14|-
CASSRIRTGGTQYF
>TRBV2|-
CASSLDNQETQYF
>TRBV28|-
CASSLPPGQERPQHF
>TRBV19|few
CASSMEGLSYNEQFF
>TRBV2|-
CASKASLSETQYF
>TRBV24-1|-
CATSDESLLSDTQYF
>TRBV30|few
CAWGTAGPQHF
>TRBV25-1|many
CASSAAETGMRRYGYTF
>TRBV2|-
CASSRLTSPPYEQYF
>TRBV7-6|-
CASSFSLAGEETQYF
>TRBV2|-
CASSPSGRTSTDTQYF
>TRBV27|-
CASSRRTGTGLGEQYF
>TRBV28|-
CASSSIRDTYYEQYF
>TRBV9|-
CASSVGGDHVYEQYF